This paragraph reports one TCR beta chain. Its antigen is not known. V gave up 3 bases and J gave up 0 bases; unmatched junction bases: 6. The CDR3 is 17 amino acids. Germline V lookup: CDR1 KGHSY, CDR2 FQNENV. Sequenced by immunoSEQ multiplex PCR; TCRdb stores in-frame clones only, minus some. The sample lists approximately 35,000 clones; roughly 77% were seen once. The entry originates in a study of OX40 agonist ivuxolimab in advanced cancers. Looking at the study overall: Ivuxolimab, which is an agonistic anti-OX40 (CD134) antibody, was administered to the patients.

The study, taken as a whole, reports: Partial responders dosed at 0.1-3.0 mg/kg displayed clonal expansion ranking among the lowest. Low normalized T-cell clonal expansion also characterized some of the nonresponders. In general, CD8+ T cells held more expanded clones than CD4+ did, on average.

The input for sequencing was CD4+ or CD8+ T cells sorted from blood, taken in a trial of the OX40 agonist ivuxolimab. The gene calls are TRBV16 and TRBJ1-1, with 11 bases lining up with TRBD1. The source is an adult with an advanced solid tumor such as melanoma, head and neck, liver or kidney cancer. CDR3 nucleotide sequence: TGTGCCAGCAGCCACACCGGGACAGGGGGAATGAACACTGAAGCTTTCTTT. It encodes CASSHTGTGGMNTEAFF.